These 27 T cell receptor beta chains originate from one sample sequenced in a study of cytomegalovirus exposure and HLA in healthy donors. With 60 Vbeta and 13 Jbeta primers, the PCR was carried out. Profiling relied on immunoSEQ multiplex PCR, and the TCRdb table lists in-frame clones only, not all of them. The sample contains 160,000 or so clones, approximately 70% of which appear only once. The specimen was PBMCs. All receptors come from a human donor in good health.

The chain couples TRBV5-8 to TRBJ1-2; no clear D gene. The CDR3 has 11 residues. Trimming shortened V by 0 bases and J by 8 bases, and 5 bases separated the two germline ends. CDR1 SGHTS and CDR2 YDEGEE come from the germline V gene. CDR3 in amino acids: CASSLAVGYTF. CDR3 DNA: TGTGCCAGCAGCTTGGCCGTCGGCTACACCTTC.

This clone was seen just once. The genes are TRBV11-2 and TRBJ1-1; TRBD1 matches 7 bases. Per germline, CDR1 SGHAT and CDR2 FQNNGV. This CDR3 has 15 residues. V shed 5 bases and J 2 bases; nucleotides not matched to a gene: 8. CDR3 coding DNA: TGTGCCAGCAGCGCCGGGGACAGATTCAACACTGAAGCTTTCTTT. It codes for CASSAGDRFNTEAFF.

Here the CDR3 DNA reads TGTGCCAGCAGTCAGACAGGGGTAGGTCAGCCCCAGCATTTT. Translating it yields CASSQTGVGQPQHF. The chain joins TRBV6-1 to TRBJ1-5; 8 nucleotides align to TRBD1. Germline CDR1 MNHNS, CDR2 SASEGT. This CDR3 has 14 amino acids. V shed 5 bases, J shed 6 bases, and the junction held 6 bases outside the gene matches.

The chain recombines TRBV5-1 with TRBJ2-4; D is perhaps TRBD1 (6 bases). This CDR3 comprises 14 residues. The germline V and J ends were trimmed by 4 bases and 4 bases, with 12 bases remaining between them. Germline lookup yields CDR1 SGHRS and CDR2 YFSETQ. In DNA, the CDR3 is TGCGCCAGCAGCCTGGGACAAGCAAAAAACATTCAGTACTTC. Amino acid sequence: CASSLGQAKNIQYF.

The chain uses TRBV5-6 and TRBJ1-3; the D gene is possibly TRBD1 (6 bases). Trimming took off 2 bases at V and 0 bases at J, with 12 bases between the two ends. The CDR3 runs to 16 residues. The germline CDR1 and CDR2 sequences are SGHDT and YYEEEE. CDR3 nucleotides: TGTGCCAGCAGCTTTGACCGAGGGGGCTCTGGAAACACCATATATTTT. The encoded protein is CASSFDRGGSGNTIYF.

This clone showed up just a few times. The chain joins TRBV5-8 to TRBJ2-5, with D perhaps TRBD1 (6 bases). Germline V gene lookup returns CDR1 SGHTS and CDR2 YDEGEE. V lost 0 bases to trimming and J lost 5 bases, with 14 bases between them. This CDR3 is built from 15 residues. Here the CDR3 DNA reads TGTGCCAGCAGCTTGGATGGGGGCGTTCGGGAGACCCAGTACTTC. Its protein is CASSLDGGVRETQYF.

The rearrangement links TRBV10-3 to TRBJ1-2; D remains ambiguous. The germline gives CDR1 ENHRY, CDR2 SYGVKD. Deletions cut 0 bases from V and 2 bases from J, with 10 bases between. The CDR3 is made up of 15 amino acids. The CDR3 spells CAISESTAGNYGYTF. The CDR3, as DNA: TGTGCCATCAGTGAGTCTACGGCAGGCAACTATGGCTACACCTTC.

The J gene is TRBJ2-1, the V gene TRBV7-3; 16 nucleotides align to TRBD2. The J segment lost 8 bases and the V segment lost 5 bases, leaving 15 bases of the junction unmatched. The CDR3 totals 19 residues. CDR1 and CDR2 from the germline V gene are SGHTA and FQGTGA. CDR3 bases: TGTGCCAGCAGCCAACGAAGCGCCGGGACTAGCGGGGGGGCTTATGAGCAGTTCTTC. As protein: CASSQRSAGTSGGAYEQFF.

Comment on this clone: The germline gene is not matched at one end of the junction; a read error may be the cause. The chain links TRBV4-1 to TRBJ1-1, with a possible D match to TRBD1 (6 bases). The germline CDR1 and CDR2 sequences are MGHRA and YSYEKL. The length of the CDR3 is 13 residues. CDR3 in amino acids: CASSQDSPGRGIF. For the CDR3, the DNA is TGCGCCAGCAGCCAAGACTCGCCCGGGAGGGGGATCTTT.

CDR3 sequence: CASSRLGTSTHTEAFF. In DNA, the CDR3 is TGCGCCAGCAGCCGTCTGGGGACATCGACTCACACTGAAGCTTTCTTT. The chain recombines TRBV5-1 with TRBJ1-1; D might be TRBD1 (6 bases). V was shortened by 4 bases and J by 3 bases, with 19 bases between the two germline ends. Germline assignment: CDR1 SGHRS and CDR2 YFSETQ. CDR3 length equals 16 residues.

The gene calls are TRBV6-1 and TRBJ1-5; tentative D call: TRBD1 (5 bases). This CDR3 spans 17 amino acids. The germline V and J ends were trimmed by 0 bases and 0 bases, with 12 bases remaining between them. Germline assignment: CDR1 MNHNS and CDR2 SASEGT. CDR3 nucleotides: TGTGCCAGCAGTGAAGCTTTTTGGGGGGGTAGCAATCAGCCCCAGCATTTT. Protein product: CASSEAFWGGSNQPQHF.

The chain recombines TRBV5-1 with TRBJ1-1; 10 bases are shared with TRBD1. The CDR3 has 17 residues. V shed 3 bases and J 0 bases; nucleotides not matched to a gene: 8. Germline lookup yields CDR1 SGHRS and CDR2 YFSETQ. This CDR3 reads CASSWGTGDQMNTEAFF. As DNA, the CDR3 is TGCGCCAGCAGCTGGGGGACAGGGGATCAGATGAACACTGAAGCTTTCTTT.

The chain recombines TRBV7-8 with TRBJ2-7; D is perhaps TRBD1 (6 bases). V was clipped by 8 bases and J by 3 bases, with 23 bases between them. Germline CDR1 SGHVS, CDR2 FQNEAQ. This CDR3 comprises 16 residues. CDR3 in DNA: TGTGCCAGCTCGGAGCGGTGGGGACACAGATTCTACGAGCAGTACTTC. This translates into CASSERWGHRFYEQYF.

V usage is TRBV18 and J usage is TRBJ1-1; possibly TRBD1 for D (5 bases). Germline CDR1 KGHSH, CDR2 LQKENI. Trimming removed 1 base from V and 1 base from J, with 16 bases in between. This CDR3 has 17 amino acids. The CDR3 DNA sequence: TGTGCCAGCTCACCACTCTTCCTTGGGGGGGGGAACACTGAAGCTTTCTTT. Residues: CASSPLFLGGGNTEAFF.

The genes are TRBV7-8 and TRBJ2-1; D is perhaps TRBD2 (7 bases). The CDR3 consists of 14 residues. Germline loops: CDR1 SGHVS, CDR2 FQNEAQ. V gave up 5 bases and J gave up 6 bases, with 14 bases separating them. This CDR3 reads CASSVGGPVNEQFF. DNA for the CDR3: TGTGCCAGCAGCGTGGGGGGGCCGGTCAATGAGCAGTTCTTC.

This clone showed up just once. The CDR3 DNA reads as TGTGCCAGCAAAAGGGGGAATCCCTACGAGCAGTACTTC. This translates into CASKRGNPYEQYF. The chain recombines TRBV6-1 with TRBJ2-7, with D tentatively TRBD1 (6 bases). Trimming took off 7 bases at V and 2 bases at J, with 12 bases between the two ends. Germline V lookup: CDR1 MNHNS, CDR2 SASEGT. The CDR3 has 13 amino acids.

This clone appeared a few times. This chain connects TRBV23-1 to TRBJ2-5; no firm D call. TRBV23-1 is treated as an ORF (open reading frame) with a function not yet certain. This CDR3 region has 13 residues. V was cut by 3 bases and J by 2 bases, with 7 bases left in between. CDR3 sequence (DNA): TGCGCCAGCAGTCAGCGGCAGCAAGAGACCCAGTACTTC. This translates into CASSQRQQETQYF.

The DNA for the CDR3 is TGTGCCAGCAGCCAAGGGACGGGGGGGCAAGAGACCCAGTACTTC. Protein: CASSQGTGGQETQYF. The chain is built from TRBV4-2 and TRBJ2-5; 8 bases map to TRBD2. The CDR3 sequence is 15 residues long. J lost 2 bases, V lost 1 base, and 3 bases had no gene match. The V gene's germline CDR1 is LGHNA and CDR2 YNFKEQ.

J is TRBJ2-7 and V is TRBV5-6; tentative D call: TRBD1 (6 bases). Looked up from germline, CDR1 is SGHDT and CDR2 is YYEEEE. This CDR3 is 14 amino acids long. V lost 2 bases and J 5 bases, leaving 14 bases between the germline ends. CDR3 loop: CASSFTGNSHEQYF. Written as DNA, the CDR3 is TGTGCCAGCAGCTTCACAGGGAATAGCCACGAGCAGTACTTC.

This clone came up a few times. CDR3 DNA sequence: TGTGCCAGCAGTCGCCTGGGACTGGACTTAGCCTCGAACACCGGGGAGCTGTTTTTT. Protein: CASSRLGLDLASNTGELFF. The chain employs TRBV7-8 and TRBJ2-2; TRBD2 might be the D (6 bases). V was clipped by 6 bases and J by 0 bases, with 23 bases between them. The V gene's germline CDR1 is SGHVS and CDR2 FQNEAQ. This CDR3 has 19 amino acids.

The chain has TRBV6-5 and TRBJ2-7; D might be TRBD1 (6 bases). V was cut by 2 bases and J by 6 bases, with 11 bases left in between. This CDR3 contains 13 residues. Germline assignment: CDR1 MNHEY and CDR2 SVGAGI. The DNA for the CDR3 is TGTGCCAGCAGTTACAACAGGGAAGGCGAGCAGTACTTC. Encoded protein: CASSYNREGEQYF.

The rearrangement joins TRBV7-8 to TRBJ2-5; D unclear. The end of the DNA is better explained by TRBJ2-7, so the J call may be wrong. CDR3 length: 14 residues. The germline gives CDR1 SGHVS, CDR2 FQNEAQ. CDR3 region: CASSLDGDSYEQYF. CDR3 bases: TGTGCCAGCAGCTTAGATGGAGACTCCTACGAGCAGTACTTC.

This clone was observed a few times. The chain has TRBV2 and TRBJ1-1; TRBD1 is a possible D gene (6 bases). In germline, CDR1 is SNHLY, CDR2 FYNNEI. Trimming stripped 4 bases from V and 3 bases from J, with 12 bases between. This CDR3 spans 14 amino acids. The CDR3 region has the DNA TGTGCCAGCAGTGGAGGGGGGGTGGACACTGAAGCTTTCTTT. This translates into CASSGGGVDTEAFF.

The chain combines TRBV9 with TRBJ1-4, with D unresolved. The V gene's germline CDR1 is SGDLS and CDR2 YYNGEE. The CDR3 consists of 16 residues. The V and J ends lost 0 bases and 8 bases respectively, with 17 bases between them. The CDR3 DNA sequence: TGTGCCAGCAGCGTAGCTTCGGGCCCCAGCGGGGAAAAACTGTTTTTT. Amino acid sequence: CASSVASGPSGEKLFF.

This clone showed up just once. CDR3 nucleotides: TGTGCCAGCAGTGATGGCGGGGGGGCCCCAAGCACAGATACGCAGTATTTT. Its translation is CASSDGGGAPSTDTQYF. The V and J genes are TRBV2 and TRBJ2-3; 9 bases are shared with TRBD2. This CDR3 has 17 residues. Trimming cost V 3 bases and J 0 bases; bases outside gene matches: 7. Germline-derived CDR1 and CDR2 are SNHLY and FYNNEI.

This rearrangement joins TRBV7-2 to TRBJ1-5; tentative D call: TRBD1 (5 bases). Trimming took off 1 base at V and 1 base at J, with 14 bases between the two ends. Per the germline V gene, CDR1 is SGHTA and CDR2 is FQGNSA. This CDR3 is 17 amino acids long. CDR3 nucleotides: TGTGCCAGCAGCTTAGATGGGGGAGGATGGAGCAATCAGCCCCAGCATTTT. Protein product: CASSLDGGGWSNQPQHF.

The CDR3: CASSFGQLVAGNTIYF. CDR3 nucleotides: TGTGCCAGCAGCTTTGGACAGTTGGTTGCTGGAAACACCATATATTTT. This sequence joins TRBV7-9 and TRBJ1-3, with TRBD1 as a possible D gene (6 bases). Germline CDR1 and CDR2: SEHNR and FQNEAQ (reference sequence). Trimming removed 3 bases from V and 2 bases from J, with 14 bases in between. This CDR3 has 16 amino acids.